A selection of T cell receptor beta chains follows, all from one sample in a study of cytomegalovirus exposure and HLA in healthy donors. TCRdb keeps only in-frame clones here, not all; method: immunoSEQ multiplex PCR. The data hold 95,000 to 110,000 clones, with roughly 80% observed a single time. Sequences were obtained from PBMCs. The receptor source for this set is a man aged 45-65 years in good health and CMV-seropositive. Both conserved end residues are part of each CDR3. Each record gives: J gene, V gene, D gene, CDR3 protein. A D gene is named only where the DNA matches it firmly.

>TRBJ2-1|TRBV5-1|TRBD1
CASSLDRGNEQFF
>TRBJ2-1|TRBV7-3|-
CASSPERDNEQFF
>TRBJ2-2|TRBV9|-
CASSVAPRGPTGELFF
>TRBJ2-3|TRBV5-4|TRBD2
CASSLMTMGLAASTDTQYF
>TRBJ2-7|TRBV2|TRBD2
CASRPTSGRSYEQYF
>TRBJ2-2|TRBV5-4|TRBD2
CASKIAGSNTGELFF
>TRBJ1-5|TRBV6-6|TRBD1
CASSQTGGYNQPQHF
>TRBJ2-2|TRBV30|-
CAWRPGSGSNTGELFF
>-|TRBV28|TRBD2
CASTPWASGRAYEQYF
>TRBJ2-5|TRBV2|TRBD2
CARTSGRAWETQYF
>TRBJ2-2|TRBV7-2|-
CASSLAVLGELFF
>TRBJ2-7|TRBV7-8|-
CASRRGGGDEQYF
>TRBJ2-1|TRBV7-2|TRBD1
CASSFAGGSNEQFF
>TRBJ1-1|TRBV20-1|-
CIVRLNTEAFF
>TRBJ1-1|TRBV12-2|-
CASRLASTGIETEAFF
>TRBJ1-1|TRBV19|TRBD1
CASSSLGSRGVTEAFF
>TRBJ2-5|TRBV10-1|TRBD1
CASSESRGGGETQYF
>TRBJ2-2|TRBV5-5|-
CASSTSGRGRPVRELFF
>TRBJ1-4|TRBV6-5|TRBD1
CASRPTGESEKLFF
>TRBJ2-5|TRBV10-3|-
CAISVVHQETQYF
>TRBJ2-1|TRBV19|-
CASSIGGGTYNEQFF
>TRBJ1-2|TRBV7-9|TRBD1
CASSLEFGTGNYGYTF
>TRBJ1-4|TRBV28|TRBD1
CASTLTGQEEKLFF
>TRBJ2-1|TRBV9|TRBD2
CASSASGTSSYNEQFF
>TRBJ2-5|TRBV29-1|-
CSVVEGAETQYF
>TRBJ1-5|TRBV7-3|-
CASSPPTTIDQPQHF
>TRBJ2-3|TRBV4-1|-
CASSQDQNTDTQYF
>TRBJ1-5|TRBV19|-
CASSIAGSGNQPQHF
>TRBJ2-1|TRBV9|TRBD2
CASSVSGRTPGNEQFF
>TRBJ2-7|TRBV30|-
CAWSVGRAYEQYF
>TRBJ2-7|TRBV6-1|-
CASYHRGSYEQYF
>TRBJ1-1|TRBV7-9|-
CSSSLVDSPAFF
>TRBJ1-5|TRBV19|-
CASSIDGGARQPQHF
>TRBJ1-3|TRBV7-8|TRBD1
CASSLGQGAQGNTIYF
>TRBJ2-1|TRBV7-7|TRBD2
CASSSGLAGVLNEQFF
>TRBJ1-5|TRBV4-3|TRBD1
CASSQEIGQGGQPQHF
>TRBJ1-1|TRBV27|-
CASSLNGDTEAFF
>TRBJ2-5|TRBV19|-
CASSIGSQETQYF
>TRBJ1-1|TRBV27|TRBD1
CASSPGQITTEAFF
>TRBJ2-7|TRBV4-3|TRBD2
CASSQVGSGSHEQYF
>TRBJ2-7|TRBV30|TRBD2
CAWSTGLAGPYEQYF
>TRBJ2-5|TRBV6-1|-
CASSAHGQGIQETQYF
>TRBJ1-2|TRBV6-1|-
CASSEGGFFDGYTF
>TRBJ2-5|TRBV7-2|TRBD1
CASSHRQGAQETQYF
>TRBJ2-5|TRBV7-9|TRBD1
CSSSLGTGQETQYF
>TRBJ1-2|TRBV4-2|-
CASSQFSGQHSGRSDYGYTF
>TRBJ2-7|TRBV7-8|-
CASSLLGDSYEQYF
>TRBJ1-1|TRBV28|TRBD1
CAISGQIHTEAFF
>TRBJ2-7|TRBV4-1|-
CASSHQPTSNYYEQYF
>TRBJ2-3|TRBV5-6|TRBD2
CASSLWGGTDTQYF
>TRBJ2-7|TRBV18|TRBD2
CASSPPGLAGGKEQYF
>TRBJ2-3|TRBV27|TRBD1
CASSRPGQGTDTQYF
>TRBJ2-1|TRBV9|-
CASSVDLLANEQFF